A single sample gave rise to the 3 T cell receptor beta chains below, sequenced in a study of blood T cell repertoires in COVID-19. The data were produced by immunoSEQ multiplex PCR, yet TCRdb's version contains in-frame clones alone and is incomplete. The data show just over 650,000 clones, about 90% seen once. What was sequenced was peripheral blood. Source of these receptors: a woman younger than 35 with acute or convalescent COVID-19.

The V call is TRBV3-1 (or the pseudogene TRBV3-2), the J call TRBJ1-5; D ambiguous. Germline V gene sequence: CDR1 LGHDT, CDR2 YNNKEL (reference sequence). V lost 0 bases to trimming and J lost 7 bases, with 7 bases between them. There are 13 residues in the CDR3. The CDR3: CASSQDLSQPQHF. The CDR3, as DNA: TGTGCCAGCAGCCAAGATCTATCGCAGCCCCAGCATTTT.

V is TRBV7-8 and J is TRBJ2-2; 8 positions agree with TRBD2. Germline CDR1 reads SGHVS; CDR2 reads FQNEAQ. The CDR3 extends over 15 amino acids. With V trimmed by 4 bases and J by 8 bases, 9 bases remained unmatched. The CDR3 loop is CASSSGTSRSGELFF. For the CDR3, the DNA is TGTGCCAGCAGCTCCGGGACTAGTCGGAGTGGGGAGCTGTTTTTT. The variable domain in full, with the rest retrieved from reference TRBV7-8 and TRBJ2-2, is GAGVSQSPRYKVAKRGQDVALRCDPISGHVSLFWYQQALGQGPEFLTYFQNEAQLDKSGLPSDRFFAERPEGSVSTLKIQRTQQEDSAVYLCASSSGTSRSGELFFGEGSRLTVL.

The genes are TRBV7-9 and TRBJ1-4, with D hard to call. Germline loops: CDR1 SEHNR, CDR2 FQNEAQ (reference sequence). V was cut by 5 bases and J by 0 bases, with 19 bases left in between. This CDR3 contains 18 residues. CDR3 sequence: CASSLTREKRATNEKLFF. For the CDR3, the DNA is TGTGCCAGCAGCCTCACGCGGGAGAAACGTGCAACTAATGAAAAACTGTTTTTT.